These 29 T cell receptor beta chains share one sample of origin, sequenced in a study of shared clonotypes between healthy human individuals. Sequenced by immunoSEQ multiplex PCR; TCRdb stores in-frame clones only, minus some. The data show around 1.9 million clones, about 94% seen once. Terminally differentiated effector memory CD45RA+ cells were excluded from the naive CD8 cells, which were CD45RO-negative and positively selected for CCR7. Sequencing was carried out using naive CD8+ T cells from PBMCs. These receptors all stem from a man between 18 and 35 years old in good health. Some clones in this sample may be carry-over from other donors' samples.

This chain connects TRBV15 to TRBJ2-5; D gene uncertain. Deletions cut 3 bases from V and 0 bases from J, with 8 bases between. From germline, CDR1 is LNHNV and CDR2 YYDKDF (reference sequence). The CDR3 has 14 residues. The CDR3 bases are TGTGCCACCAGCAGGGAGACTTACCAAGAGACCCAGTACTTC. Translated: CATSRETYQETQYF. The full variable domain, in which reference TRBV15 and TRBJ2-5 provide the parts outside the CDR3, is DAMVIQNPRYQVTQFGKPVTLSCSQTLNHNVMYWYQQKSSQAPKLLFHYYDKDFNNEADTPDNFQSRRPNTSFCFLDIRSPGLGDTAMYLCATSRETYQETQYFGPGTRLLVL.

This chain uses TRBV4-3 with TRBJ1-4; 8 nucleotides match TRBD1. The CDR3 runs to 17 residues. CDR1 LGHNA and CDR2 YSLEER come from the germline V gene. The junction had 11 bases not matched to a gene; V was cut back by 3 bases and J by 5 bases. CDR3 nucleotide sequence: TGCGCCAGCAGCCATGCGCCACAGGGGGTTCGGAATGAAAAACTGTTTTTT. Amino acid sequence: CASSHAPQGVRNEKLFF.

J is TRBJ1-2 and V is TRBV7-9; the D is unclear. The germline V and J ends were trimmed by 5 bases and 3 bases, with 7 bases remaining between them. The CDR3 is 12 amino acids. Germline V lookup: CDR1 SEHNR, CDR2 FQNEAQ (reference sequence). The CDR3 is CASSPPYYGYTF. The CDR3 region has the DNA TGTGCCAGCAGCCCCCCATACTATGGCTACACCTTC.

The rearrangement joins TRBV19 to TRBJ2-1; tentatively, D is TRBD2 (6 bases). CDR1 LNHDA and CDR2 SQIVND come from the germline V gene (reference sequence). The V end lost 4 bases, the J end lost 8 bases, and 12 bases lay between the germline ends. CDR3 size: 13 residues. The CDR3 DNA follows: TGTGCCAGTAGTAGAGTAGCGGACGATGAGCAGTTCTTC. Protein: CASSRVADDEQFF.

The CDR3 is CASRPSGNEQFF. CDR3 DNA: TGCGCCAGCAGACCATCTGGCAATGAGCAGTTCTTC. The rearrangement links TRBV5-1 to TRBJ2-1; D call uncertain. The CDR3 loop spans 12 amino acids. Deletions cut 5 bases from V and 6 bases from J, with 9 bases between. CDR1 and CDR2 from the germline V gene are SGHRS and YFSETQ. The whole variable domain, filled in from reference TRBV5-1 and TRBJ2-1, reads KAGVTQTPRYLIKTRGQQVTLSCSPISGHRSVSWYQQTPGQGLQFLFEYFSETQRNKGNFPGRFSGRQFSNSRSEMNVSTLELGDSALYLCASRPSGNEQFFGPGTRLTVL.

The V gene is TRBV7-3, the J gene TRBJ2-1; TRBD2 matches at 7 bases. In germline, CDR1 is SGHTA, CDR2 FQGTGA. V lost 3 bases to trimming and J lost 6 bases; unmatched junction nucleotides: 5. This CDR3 is built from 14 residues. CDR3 in amino acids: CASSLGGRANEQFF. CDR3 coding DNA: TGTGCCAGCAGCTTGGGTGGGAGGGCCAATGAGCAGTTCTTC.

The genes are TRBV29-1 and TRBJ2-7; the match to TRBD2 covers 14 bases. The CDR3 contains 18 residues. Looked up from germline, CDR1 is SQVTM and CDR2 is ANQGSEA. V lost 6 bases and J lost 7; bases outside the gene matches: 20. In nucleotides, the CDR3 is TGCAGCGTCAATGCGGTTCCCGCCGGGACTAGCGGGAGAAGGGAGCAGTACTTC. It is translated as CSVNAVPAGTSGRREQYF.

This sequence joins TRBV11-3 and TRBJ2-7; TRBD1 is a possible D gene (6 bases). With 3 bases removed from V and 5 bases from J, the gap between germline ends came to 11 bases. Germline CDR1 is SGHNT and CDR2 is YENEEA. The length of the CDR3 is 13 residues. CDR3 region: CASSFGRGHEQYF. The CDR3 nucleotides read TGTGCCAGCAGCTTTGGCAGGGGTCACGAGCAGTACTTC.

The chain's CDR3 is CASSSSDAYEQYF. In DNA form, the CDR3 reads TGTGCCAGCAGTTCGTCCGACGCCTACGAGCAGTACTTC. The chain links TRBV27 to TRBJ2-7, with unresolved D. V shed 4 bases and J shed 2 bases, with 9 bases lying between them. The CDR3 contains 13 residues. CDR1 MNHEY and CDR2 SMNVEV come from the germline V gene (reference sequence).

V gene TRBV5-4 combines with J gene TRBJ2-1; TRBD2 matches 8 bases. This CDR3 is built from 18 residues. V dropped 4 bases and J dropped 8; count of bases not matched to a gene: 20. CDR1 is SGHNT, CDR2 YYREEE, per germline (reference sequence). The CDR3 here is CASSPTSGGPRLNHEQFF. The CDR3 DNA reads TGTGCCAGCAGCCCCACTAGCGGAGGCCCCCGTCTCAACCATGAGCAGTTCTTC.

V is TRBV6-5 and J is TRBJ2-1, with 7 positions matching TRBD1. After removal of 5 bases from V and 6 bases from J, the junction contained 7 bases not matched to a gene. The germline gives CDR1 MNHEY, CDR2 SVGAGI. This CDR3 comprises 14 residues. This CDR3 is CASSDPTGLNEQFF. Written as DNA, the CDR3 is TGTGCCAGCAGTGATCCGACAGGGCTCAATGAGCAGTTCTTC.

V gene TRBV4-1 combines with J gene TRBJ2-2, with D possibly TRBD1 on 5 matching bases. V gave up 0 bases and J gave up 1 base, with 12 bases separating them. The CDR3 sequence is 17 residues long. CDR1 and CDR2 from the germline V gene are MGHRA and YSYEKL. The CDR3 loop reads CASSQDWGFVNTGELFF. Written as DNA, the CDR3 is TGCGCCAGCAGCCAAGATTGGGGCTTCGTGAACACCGGGGAGCTGTTTTTT.

This chain uses TRBV27 with TRBJ1-2, with a tentative D call TRBD1 (5 bases). Germline CDR1 reads MNHEY; CDR2 reads SMNVEV (reference sequence). The V end lost 6 bases, the J end lost 4 bases, and 18 bases lay between the germline ends. The CDR3 runs 15 residues. The CDR3 region is CASSSTVGDGYGYTF. CDR3 DNA sequence: TGTGCCAGCAGCTCTACAGTTGGGGACGGCTATGGCTACACCTTC.

The chain combines TRBV7-9 with TRBJ2-2; D remains ambiguous. The ends were cut back, 1 base at V and 0 bases at J, with 6 bases in the middle. Germline loops: CDR1 SEHNR, CDR2 FQNEAQ (reference sequence). CDR3 length: 15 amino acids. CDR3 amino acids: CASSLVTANTGELFF. Written as DNA, the CDR3 is TGTGCCAGCAGCTTAGTAACAGCGAACACCGGGGAGCTGTTTTTT. The full variable domain, rest sourced from reference TRBV7-9 and TRBJ2-2, is DTGVSQNPRHKITKRGQNVTFRCDPISEHNRLYWYRQTLGQGPEFLTYFQNEAQLEKSRLLSDRFSAERPKGSFSTLEIQRTEQGDSAMYLCASSLVTANTGELFFGEGSRLTVL.

The count of this clone is one. The rearrangement joins TRBV27 to TRBJ2-2, with 8 bases aligning to TRBD1. Germline-derived CDR1 and CDR2 are MNHEY and SMNVEV (reference sequence). V trimming: 3 bases; J trimming: 6 bases; junction bases outside the gene matches: 3. This CDR3 region has 14 residues. The CDR3 here is CASSFAGGSGELFF. The CDR3 DNA reads as TGTGCCAGCAGTTTCGCAGGGGGCTCCGGGGAGCTGTTTTTT.

On this clone itself: Distinct nucleotide sequences in the sample also encode this CDR3. This rearrangement joins TRBV15 to TRBJ2-3; no clear D gene. The CDR3 contains 13 residues. Germline CDR1 is LNHNV and CDR2 is YYDKDF (reference sequence). Trimming left V 1 base short and J 1 base short, with 3 bases between. CDR3 sequence (DNA): TGTGCCACCAGCAGAGTGGGCACAGATACGCAGTATTTT. This gives the protein CATSRVGTDTQYF. The full variable domain, rest sourced from reference TRBV15 and TRBJ2-3, is DAMVIQNPRYQVTQFGKPVTLSCSQTLNHNVMYWYQQKSSQAPKLLFHYYDKDFNNEADTPDNFQSRRPNTSFCFLDIRSPGLGDTAMYLCATSRVGTDTQYFGPGTRLTVL.

The J gene is TRBJ2-3, the V gene TRBV5-1, with 12 bases aligning to TRBD2. The J segment lost 6 bases and the V segment lost 4 bases, leaving 12 bases of the junction unmatched. CDR3 size: 17 residues. Germline V gene lookup returns CDR1 SGHRS and CDR2 YFSETQ. DNA of the CDR3: TGCGCCAGCAGCCCCCTTGGACTAGCGGGATCCGGGGATACGCAGTATTTT. It specifies CASSPLGLAGSGDTQYF.

The J gene is TRBJ2-5, the V gene TRBV9; D is possibly TRBD1 (6 bases). The germline CDR1 and CDR2 sequences are SGDLS and YYNGEE. Trimming stripped 6 bases from V and 1 base from J, with 7 bases between. The CDR3 is made up of 12 amino acids. The CDR3 reads CASKTGQETQYF. In DNA, the CDR3 is TGTGCCAGCAAGACAGGCCAAGAGACCCAGTACTTC.

The rearrangement joins TRBV27 to TRBJ2-7, with 8 bases aligning to TRBD2. Per the germline V gene, CDR1 is MNHEY and CDR2 is SMNVEV (reference sequence). The J segment lost 2 bases and the V segment lost 5 bases, leaving 14 bases of the junction unmatched. The CDR3 has 17 residues. CDR3: CASSLIYTSGRAYEQYF. CDR3 nucleotide sequence: TGTGCCAGCAGTCTAATCTATACTAGCGGCCGTGCCTACGAGCAGTACTTC.

Remarks on this clone: The same CDR3 is also encoded by other DNA sequences in this sample. V and J are TRBV30 and TRBJ2-7, with TRBD1 matching over 8 bases. The germline V gene has CDR1 GTSNPN and CDR2 SVGIG (reference sequence). Unmatched junction bases numbered 2, after V lost 0 bases and J lost 1 base. This CDR3 region has 14 residues. CDR3 loop: CAWSVGTGSYEQYF. For the CDR3, the DNA is TGTGCCTGGAGTGTAGGGACAGGATCCTACGAGCAGTACTTC.

The rearrangement uses TRBV9 and TRBJ2-7; D is possibly TRBD1 (5 bases). Trimming removed 0 bases at V and 5 bases at J, with 9 bases between. Per germline, CDR1 SGDLS and CDR2 YYNGEE. The CDR3 covers 13 residues. In DNA form, the CDR3 reads TGTGCCAGCAGCGTAGACAGGTTTCACGAGCAGTACTTC. This encodes CASSVDRFHEQYF. The complete variable domain, with remaining parts taken from reference TRBV9 and TRBJ2-7, reads DSGVTQTPKHLITATGQRVTLRCSPRSGDLSVYWYQQSLDQGLQFLIQYYNGEERAKGNILERFSAQQFPDLHSELNLSSLELGDSALYFCASSVDRFHEQYFGPGTRLTVT.

The chain has TRBV9 and TRBJ2-5; 8 positions match TRBD1. CDR3 size: 15 residues. Losses at the gene ends were 3 bases for V and 1 base for J; bases not matched to a gene: 5. Germline V lookup: CDR1 SGDLS, CDR2 YYNGEE. The CDR3 protein is CASSAEGQGQETQYF. For the CDR3, the DNA is TGTGCCAGCAGCGCCGAAGGACAGGGCCAAGAGACCCAGTACTTC.

The chain has TRBV6-6 and TRBJ2-5, with D maybe TRBD1 (5 bases). Trimming removed 4 bases at V and 1 base at J, with 13 bases between. CDR1 MNHNY and CDR2 SVGAGI come from the germline V gene (reference sequence). The CDR3 is 15 amino acids. The CDR3 region is CASSFYLGAQETQYF. For the CDR3, the DNA is TGTGCCAGCAGTTTCTACCTAGGGGCCCAAGAGACCCAGTACTTC.

This clone has just one count. The sample holds other DNA sequences that translate to the same CDR3. The chain couples TRBV5-1 to TRBJ2-2; D call uncertain. Germline CDR1 SGHRS, CDR2 YFSETQ. This CDR3 spans 14 amino acids. V shed 0 bases and J shed 0 bases, with 3 bases lying between them. This chain's CDR3 is CASSLVSNTGELFF. Here the CDR3 DNA reads TGCGCCAGCAGCTTGGTCTCGAACACCGGGGAGCTGTTTTTT.

This clone was seen just once. The rearrangement links TRBV7-8 to TRBJ2-2, with TRBD2 as a possible D gene (5 bases). Trimming pared 4 bases from V and 0 bases from J, leaving 21 bases between. CDR3 length: 19 residues. The V gene's germline CDR1 is SGHVS and CDR2 FQNEAQ. The CDR3: CASSSSMEARIANTGELFF. CDR3 DNA sequence: TGTGCCAGCAGCTCCTCGATGGAGGCACGGATCGCGAACACCGGGGAGCTGTTTTTT.

This clone was recorded once. The genes are TRBV28 and TRBJ1-1; D call uncertain. CDR1 is MDHEN and CDR2 is SYDVKM in the germline V gene. The CDR3 has 18 residues. Trimming pared 5 bases from V and 0 bases from J, leaving 22 bases between. The CDR3 is CASSPTRVGFRVNTEAFF. DNA for the CDR3: TGTGCCAGCAGTCCCACTCGGGTGGGGTTTAGGGTGAACACTGAAGCTTTCTTT.

This chain uses TRBV27 with TRBJ2-7, with TRBD1 matching over 7 bases. Per the germline V gene, CDR1 is MNHEY and CDR2 is SMNVEV (reference sequence). This CDR3 is built from 16 residues. Losses at the gene ends were 5 bases for V and 2 bases for J; bases not matched to a gene: 12. The CDR3 sequence is CASSPSTGPNAYEQYF. The DNA for the CDR3 is TGTGCCAGCAGTCCATCGACAGGGCCCAACGCCTACGAGCAGTACTTC.

This clone showed up just once. This chain uses TRBV5-1 with TRBJ2-7, with D unclear. The CDR3 sequence is 12 residues long. V was clipped by 3 bases and J by 2 bases, with 6 bases between them. Germline assignment: CDR1 SGHRS and CDR2 YFSETQ. This CDR3 reads CASSSTTYEQYF. DNA of the CDR3: TGCGCCAGCAGCTCAACAACCTACGAGCAGTACTTC.

Notes on this clone: Other DNA sequences within the sample encode an identical CDR3. This chain uses TRBV18 with TRBJ1-1; D is unresolved. This CDR3 has 12 amino acids. Trimming stripped 3 bases from V and 8 bases from J, with 10 bases between. Germline CDR1 is KGHSH and CDR2 is LQKENI. The CDR3 region is CASSPTGSEAFF. The CDR3, as DNA: TGTGCCAGCTCACCCACTGGGTCCGAAGCTTTCTTT.